This is a list of T cell receptor beta chains from one sample in a study of blood T cell repertoires in COVID-19. TCRdb keeps only in-frame clones here, not all; method: immunoSEQ multiplex PCR. The sample holds under 200,000 clones, roughly 84% seen once. Specimen: peripheral blood. The receptors here all came from a man aged 18-30 years with active or convalescent COVID-19. CDR3s include the opening cysteine and the closing phenylalanine or tryptophan.

v_call | cdr3_aa
TRBV18 | CASSPLTSGYQETQYF
TRBV3-1/TRBV3-2 | CASSQGTDSHGTDTQYF
TRBV6-6 | CASRTENEQFF
TRBV5-1 | CASSSQGGGDETQYF
TRBV2 | CASSGGRTRTDTQYF
TRBV5-5 | CASSLAGEGEQYF
TRBV4-3 | CASSQVAGTASYEQYF
TRBV5-1 | CASSRTGDTEAFF
TRBV19 | CASSIDRGKSKLFF
TRBV5-1 | CASSLAGRGPQETQYF
TRBV28 | CASSTGMNYGYTF
TRBV24-1 | CATSARTYTYNEQFF
TRBV5-1 | CASSVVSTNEKLFF
TRBV6-4 | CASSRAGGTEAFF
TRBV6-5 | CASSYSQSYYGYTF
TRBV2 | CASSDFGGGGHNEQFF
TRBV2 | CASSGDRGAKNIQYF
TRBV15 | CATSRGPASGGEQYF
TRBV7-3 | CASSLQGGGGYGYTF
TRBV2 | CASSGEFTSTDTQYF
TRBV11-1 | CASSSSRETQYF
TRBV5-1 | CASSLGTGDPGELFF
TRBV28 | CASSLRVTIDNEQFF
TRBV6-5 | CASSFGDRGNGYTF
TRBV11-2 | CASSLTSGGGNEQFF
TRBV2 | CASAKRGGIFGQYF
TRBV19 | CASSLSGTDTQYF
TRBV6-2/TRBV6-3 | CASSRTSGSSDEQFF
TRBV11-3 | CASSLGRTIFF
TRBV5-6 | CASSVTGTGKDTF
TRBV28 | CASSLGTISGNTIYF
TRBV19 | CASSRQREGEKLFF
TRBV7-2 | CASSLTGQGGDTQYF
TRBV12-3/TRBV12-4 | CASRTTSVEQFF
TRBV18 | CASSPEATGTGGEAFF
TRBV7-7 | CASSPTDRPFEQYF
TRBV3-1/TRBV3-2 | CASSQGGGRAGDRQFF
TRBV6-2/TRBV6-3 | CASSSFRGAANEKLFF
TRBV6-4 | CASSNIAGGTDTQYF
TRBV5-6 | CASRPGVPNTGELFF
TRBV28 | CASNSGISTDTQYF
TRBV2 | CASSRNRGGYTF
TRBV12-3/TRBV12-4 | CASSLGQNYGYTF
TRBV29-1 | CSVVVQGLSTDTQYF
TRBV15 | CATSRASTGVETQYF
TRBV27 | CASTPTSGSAGNEQFF
TRBV5-5 | CASSLVPGGSGNTIYF
TRBV7-9 | CASSQPKSGAFF
TRBV11-2 | CASSLRQGSNSPLHF
TRBV6-1 | CASSALPGLANTGELFF
TRBV5-1 | CASSSSGTGAAEAFF
TRBV5-1 | CASSLTGSGDEKLFF